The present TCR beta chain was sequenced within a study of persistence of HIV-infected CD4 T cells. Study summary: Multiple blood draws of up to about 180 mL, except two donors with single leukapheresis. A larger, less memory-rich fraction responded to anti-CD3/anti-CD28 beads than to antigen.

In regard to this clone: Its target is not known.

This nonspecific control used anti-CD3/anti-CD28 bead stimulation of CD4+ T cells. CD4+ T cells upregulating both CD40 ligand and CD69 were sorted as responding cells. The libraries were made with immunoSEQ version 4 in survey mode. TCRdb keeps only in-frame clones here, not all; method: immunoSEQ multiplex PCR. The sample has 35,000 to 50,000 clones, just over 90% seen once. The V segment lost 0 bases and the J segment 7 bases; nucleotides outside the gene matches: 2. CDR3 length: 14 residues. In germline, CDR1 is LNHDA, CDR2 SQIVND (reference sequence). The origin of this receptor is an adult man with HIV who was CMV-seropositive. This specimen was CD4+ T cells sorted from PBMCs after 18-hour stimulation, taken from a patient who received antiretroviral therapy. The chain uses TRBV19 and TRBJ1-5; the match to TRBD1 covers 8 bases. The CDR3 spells CASSIEPGGQPQHF. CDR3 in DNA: TGTGCCAGTAGTATAGAACCAGGGGGCCAGCCCCAGCATTTT.